A single T cell receptor (beta chain) is shown here with its context. What it binds is not known. The data derive from a study of siplizumab effects on memory and regulatory T cells. Study results and caveats: Naive T cells, seemingly more diverse than memory cells, seemed major alloresponse contributors. Researchers could map only a minor fraction of alloreactive clones to unstimulated subsets. Alloreactive sequences traceable to unstimulated CD4+ memory cells declined significantly under siplizumab.

The CDR3 is made up of 14 amino acids. The germline CDR1 and CDR2 sequences are MGHRA and YSYEKL. Trimming cost V 1 base and J 8 bases, with 14 bases left between them. Profiled with immunoSEQ multiplex PCR; TCRdb holds only in-frame clones, not every one. The repertoire holds 55,000 to 70,000 clones, with over 90% as singletons. The sequence was collected from a human donor in good health. The specimen sequenced was CD8+ T cells sorted from blood. The chain employs TRBV4-1 and TRBJ1-2; TRBD1 is a possible D gene (6 bases). CDR3 in DNA: TGCGCCAGCAGCCAAGCTACAGGGTTTGGAGGCTACACCTTC. As protein: CASSQATGFGGYTF.